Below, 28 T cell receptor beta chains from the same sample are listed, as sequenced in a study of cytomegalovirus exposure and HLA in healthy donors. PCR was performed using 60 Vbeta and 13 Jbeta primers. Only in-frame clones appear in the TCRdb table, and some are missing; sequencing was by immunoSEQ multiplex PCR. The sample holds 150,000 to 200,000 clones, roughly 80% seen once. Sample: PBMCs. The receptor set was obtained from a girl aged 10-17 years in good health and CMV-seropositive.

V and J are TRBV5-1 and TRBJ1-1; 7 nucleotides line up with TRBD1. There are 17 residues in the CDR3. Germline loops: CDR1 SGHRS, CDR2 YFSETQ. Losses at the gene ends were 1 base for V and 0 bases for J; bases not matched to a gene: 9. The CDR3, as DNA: TGCGCCAGCAGCTTGACTTGGGACAGAGTTATGAACACTGAAGCTTTCTTT. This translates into CASSLTWDRVMNTEAFF.

CDR3 DNA sequence: TGTGCCAGCTTGGGACTAGCGGGAGAAGATACGCAGTATTTT. As protein: CASLGLAGEDTQYF. V gene TRBV2 combines with J gene TRBJ2-3; TRBD2 aligns across 14 bases. This CDR3 spans 14 amino acids. From germline, CDR1 is SNHLY and CDR2 FYNNEI. V was pared by 8 bases and J by 5 bases, with 3 bases of the junction left unmatched.

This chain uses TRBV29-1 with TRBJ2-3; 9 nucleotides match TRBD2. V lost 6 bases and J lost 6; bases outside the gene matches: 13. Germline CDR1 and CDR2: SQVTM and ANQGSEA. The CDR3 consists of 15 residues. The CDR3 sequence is CSVDRLAEALDTQYF. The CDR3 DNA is TGCAGCGTGGATCGACTAGCGGAAGCCCTCGATACGCAGTATTTT.

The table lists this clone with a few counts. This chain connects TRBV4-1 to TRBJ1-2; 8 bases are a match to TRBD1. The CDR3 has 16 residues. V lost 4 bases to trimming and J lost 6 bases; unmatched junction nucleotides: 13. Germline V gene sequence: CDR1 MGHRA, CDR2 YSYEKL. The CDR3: CASSLTPTGGWNGYTF. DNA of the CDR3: TGCGCCAGCAGCCTTACTCCCACAGGGGGATGGAATGGCTACACCTTC.

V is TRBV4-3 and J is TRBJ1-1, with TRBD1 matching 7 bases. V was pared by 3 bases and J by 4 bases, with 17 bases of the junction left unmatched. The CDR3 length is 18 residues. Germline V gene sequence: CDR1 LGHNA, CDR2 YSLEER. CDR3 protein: CASSQALQGTFKSTEAFF. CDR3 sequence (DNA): TGCGCCAGCAGCCAGGCCTTACAGGGGACCTTCAAAAGCACTGAAGCTTTCTTT.

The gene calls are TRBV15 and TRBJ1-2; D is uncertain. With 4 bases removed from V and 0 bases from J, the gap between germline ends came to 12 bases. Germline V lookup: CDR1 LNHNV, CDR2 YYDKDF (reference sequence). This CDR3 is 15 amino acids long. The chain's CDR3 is CATSIDPGTNYGYTF. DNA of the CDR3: TGTGCCACCAGCATAGACCCGGGAACTAACTATGGCTACACCTTC.

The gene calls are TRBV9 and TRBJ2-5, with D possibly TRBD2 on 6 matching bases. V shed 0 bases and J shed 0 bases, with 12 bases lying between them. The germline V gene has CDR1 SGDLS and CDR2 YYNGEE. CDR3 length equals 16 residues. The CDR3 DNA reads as TGTGCCAGCAGCGTAGATCTAGCGCCCTACCAAGAGACCCAGTACTTC. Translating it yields CASSVDLAPYQETQYF.

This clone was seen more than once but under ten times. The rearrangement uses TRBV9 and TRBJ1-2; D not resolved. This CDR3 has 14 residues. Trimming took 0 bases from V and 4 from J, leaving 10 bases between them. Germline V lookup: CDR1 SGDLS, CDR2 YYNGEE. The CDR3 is CASSVAQATYGYTF. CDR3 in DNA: TGTGCCAGCAGCGTAGCTCAGGCCACCTATGGCTACACCTTC.

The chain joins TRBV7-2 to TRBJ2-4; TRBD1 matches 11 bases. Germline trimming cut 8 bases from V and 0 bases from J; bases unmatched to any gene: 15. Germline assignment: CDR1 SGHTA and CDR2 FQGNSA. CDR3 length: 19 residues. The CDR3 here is CASRRTGGRRNIAKNIQYF. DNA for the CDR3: TGTGCCAGCCGGCGGACAGGGGGCCGGAGAAATATAGCCAAAAACATTCAGTACTTC.

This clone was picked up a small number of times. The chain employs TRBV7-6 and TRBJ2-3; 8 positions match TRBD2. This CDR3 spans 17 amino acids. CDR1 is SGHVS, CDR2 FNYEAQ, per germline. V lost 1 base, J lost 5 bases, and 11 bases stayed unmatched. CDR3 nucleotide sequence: TGTGCCAGCAGCTTAGTCCAAACTAGGCGGGAGGAAGATACGCAGTATTTT. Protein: CASSLVQTRREEDTQYF.

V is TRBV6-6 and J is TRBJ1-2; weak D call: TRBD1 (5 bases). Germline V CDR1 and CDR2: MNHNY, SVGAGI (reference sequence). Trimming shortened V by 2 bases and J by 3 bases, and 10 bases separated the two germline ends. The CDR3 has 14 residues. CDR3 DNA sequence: TGTGCCAGCAGTTACGGGCAGGGCTACTATGGCTACACCTTC. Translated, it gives CASSYGQGYYGYTF.

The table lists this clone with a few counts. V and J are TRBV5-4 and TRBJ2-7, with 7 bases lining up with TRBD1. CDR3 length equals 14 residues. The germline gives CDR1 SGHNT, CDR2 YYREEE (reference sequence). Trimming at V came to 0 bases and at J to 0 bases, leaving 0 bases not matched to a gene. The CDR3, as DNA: TGTGCCAGCAGCTTGGCAGGGGGCTCCTACGAGCAGTACTTC. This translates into CASSLAGGSYEQYF. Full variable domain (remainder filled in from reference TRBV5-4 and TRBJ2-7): ETGVTQSPTHLIKTRGQQVTLRCSSQSGHNTVSWYQQALGQGPQFIFQYYREEENGRGNFPPRFSGLQFPNYSSELNVNALELDDSALYLCASSLAGGSYEQYFGPGTRLTVT.

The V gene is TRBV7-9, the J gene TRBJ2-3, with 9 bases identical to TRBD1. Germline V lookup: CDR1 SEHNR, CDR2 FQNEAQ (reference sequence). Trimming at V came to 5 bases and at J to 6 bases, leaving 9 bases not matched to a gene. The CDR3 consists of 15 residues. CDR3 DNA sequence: TGTGCCAGCAGCGCCGCTGGGACAGGGAGGGATACGCAGTATTTT. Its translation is CASSAAGTGRDTQYF.

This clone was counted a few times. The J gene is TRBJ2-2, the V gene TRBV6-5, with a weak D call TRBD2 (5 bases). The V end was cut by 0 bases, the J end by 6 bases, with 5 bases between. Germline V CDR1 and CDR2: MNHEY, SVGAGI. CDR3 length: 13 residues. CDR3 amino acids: CASSYSSAGELFF. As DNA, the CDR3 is TGTGCCAGCAGTTACTCTAGCGCCGGGGAGCTGTTTTTT.

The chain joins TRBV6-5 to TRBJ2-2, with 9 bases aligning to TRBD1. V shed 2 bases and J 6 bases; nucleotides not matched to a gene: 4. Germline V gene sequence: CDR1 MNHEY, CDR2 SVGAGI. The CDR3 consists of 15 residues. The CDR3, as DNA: TGTGCCAGCAGTTACGGGACAGGGATCGCCGGGGAGCTGTTTTTT. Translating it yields CASSYGTGIAGELFF.

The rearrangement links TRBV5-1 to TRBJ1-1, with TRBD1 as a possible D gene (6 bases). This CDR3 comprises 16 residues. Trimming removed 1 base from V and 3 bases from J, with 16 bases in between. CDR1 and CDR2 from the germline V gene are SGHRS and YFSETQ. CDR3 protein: CASSLYGGLVYTEAFF. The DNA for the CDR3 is TGCGCCAGCAGCTTGTACGGGGGGCTTGTTTACACTGAAGCTTTCTTT. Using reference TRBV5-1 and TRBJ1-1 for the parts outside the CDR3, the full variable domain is KAGVTQTPRYLIKTRGQQVTLSCSPISGHRSVSWYQQTPGQGLQFLFEYFSETQRNKGNFPGRFSGRQFSNSRSEMNVSTLELGDSALYLCASSLYGGLVYTEAFFGQGTRLTVV.

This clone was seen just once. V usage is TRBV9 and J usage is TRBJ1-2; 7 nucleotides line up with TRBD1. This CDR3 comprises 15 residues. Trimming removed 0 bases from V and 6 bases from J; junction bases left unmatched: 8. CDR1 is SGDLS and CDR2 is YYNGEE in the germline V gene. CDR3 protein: CASSVGAGGVHGYTF. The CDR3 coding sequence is TGTGCCAGCAGCGTAGGGGCAGGGGGTGTGCATGGCTACACCTTC.

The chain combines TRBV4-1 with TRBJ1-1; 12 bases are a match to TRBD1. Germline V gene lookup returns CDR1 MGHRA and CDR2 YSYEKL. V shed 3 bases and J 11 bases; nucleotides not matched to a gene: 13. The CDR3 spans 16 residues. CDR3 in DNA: TGCGCCAGCAGCCATATATTGGGACAGGGGGCTGTCGAGGCTTTCTTT. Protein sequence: CASSHILGQGAVEAFF.

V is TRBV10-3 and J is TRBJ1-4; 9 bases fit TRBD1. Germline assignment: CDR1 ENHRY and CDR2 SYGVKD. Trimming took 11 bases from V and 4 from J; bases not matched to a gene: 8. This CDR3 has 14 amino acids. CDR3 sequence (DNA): TGTGCCTCAACCATGGGACAGGGTAATGAAAAACTGTTTTTT. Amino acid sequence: CASTMGQGNEKLFF.

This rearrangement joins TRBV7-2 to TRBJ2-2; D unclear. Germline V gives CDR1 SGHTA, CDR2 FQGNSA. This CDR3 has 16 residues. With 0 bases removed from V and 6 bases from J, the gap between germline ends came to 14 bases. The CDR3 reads CASSLAFELAAGELFF. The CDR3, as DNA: TGTGCCAGCAGCTTAGCGTTCGAGTTGGCGGCCGGGGAGCTGTTTTTT. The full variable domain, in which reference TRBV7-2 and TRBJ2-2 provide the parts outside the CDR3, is GAGVSQSPSNKVTEKGKDVELRCDPISGHTALYWYRQSLGQGLEFLIYFQGNSAPDKSGLPSDRFSAERTGGSVSTLTIQRTQQEDSAVYLCASSLAFELAAGELFFGEGSRLTVL.

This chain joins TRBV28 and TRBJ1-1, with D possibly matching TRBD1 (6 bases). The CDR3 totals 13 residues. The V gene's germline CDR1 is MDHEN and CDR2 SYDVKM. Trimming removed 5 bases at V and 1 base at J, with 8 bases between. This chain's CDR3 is CASSLRGNTEAFF. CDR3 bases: TGTGCCAGCAGTCTCAGGGGGAACACTGAAGCTTTCTTT.

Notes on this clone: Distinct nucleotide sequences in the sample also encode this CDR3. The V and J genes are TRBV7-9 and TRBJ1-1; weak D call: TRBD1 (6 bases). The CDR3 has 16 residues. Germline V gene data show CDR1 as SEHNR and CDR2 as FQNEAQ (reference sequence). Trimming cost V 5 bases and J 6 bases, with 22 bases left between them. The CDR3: CASSLGPTGKGPEAFF. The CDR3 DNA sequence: TGTGCCAGCAGCCTAGGCCCAACAGGGAAAGGGCCTGAAGCTTTCTTT. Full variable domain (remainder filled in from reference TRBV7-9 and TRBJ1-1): DTGVSQNPRHKITKRGQNVTFRCDPISEHNRLYWYRQTLGQGPEFLTYFQNEAQLEKSRLLSDRFSAERPKGSFSTLEIQRTEQGDSAMYLCASSLGPTGKGPEAFFGQGTRLTVV.

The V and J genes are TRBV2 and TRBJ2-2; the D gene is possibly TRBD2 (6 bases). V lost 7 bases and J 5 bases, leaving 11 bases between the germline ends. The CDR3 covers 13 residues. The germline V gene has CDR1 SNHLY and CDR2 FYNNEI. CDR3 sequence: CASNRGRTGELFF. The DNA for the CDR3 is TGTGCCAGCAACCGAGGGAGGACCGGGGAGCTGTTTTTT.

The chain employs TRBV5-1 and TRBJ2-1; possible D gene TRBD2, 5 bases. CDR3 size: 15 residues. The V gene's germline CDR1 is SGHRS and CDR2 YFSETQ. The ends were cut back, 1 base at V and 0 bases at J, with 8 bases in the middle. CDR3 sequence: CASSLYGNSYNEQFF. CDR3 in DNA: TGCGCCAGCAGCTTGTACGGGAACTCCTACAATGAGCAGTTCTTC.

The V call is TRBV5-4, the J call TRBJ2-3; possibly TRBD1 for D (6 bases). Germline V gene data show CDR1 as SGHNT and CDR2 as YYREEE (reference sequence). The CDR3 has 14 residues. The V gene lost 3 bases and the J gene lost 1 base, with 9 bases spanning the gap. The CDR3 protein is CASSSRQGTDTQYF. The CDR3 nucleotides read TGTGCCAGCAGCTCAAGACAGGGCACAGATACGCAGTATTTT.

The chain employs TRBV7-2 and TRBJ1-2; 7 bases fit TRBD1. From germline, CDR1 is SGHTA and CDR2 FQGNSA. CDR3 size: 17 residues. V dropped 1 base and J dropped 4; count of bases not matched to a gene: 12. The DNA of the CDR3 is TGTGCCAGCAGCTTAGTTTTCGCGACAGGGCGATCCTATGGCTACACCTTC. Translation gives CASSLVFATGRSYGYTF.

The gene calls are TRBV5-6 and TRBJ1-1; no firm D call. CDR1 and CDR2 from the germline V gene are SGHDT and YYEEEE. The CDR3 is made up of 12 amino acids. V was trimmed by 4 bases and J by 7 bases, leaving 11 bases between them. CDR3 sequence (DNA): TGTGCCAGCAGCCTACCGGGGTTTGAAGCTTTCTTT. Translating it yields CASSLPGFEAFF.

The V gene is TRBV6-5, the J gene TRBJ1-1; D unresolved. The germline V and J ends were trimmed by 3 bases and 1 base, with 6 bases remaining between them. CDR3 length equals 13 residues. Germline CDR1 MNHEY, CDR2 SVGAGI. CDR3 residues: CASSYEANTEAFF. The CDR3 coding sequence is TGTGCCAGCAGTTATGAAGCGAACACTGAAGCTTTCTTT.